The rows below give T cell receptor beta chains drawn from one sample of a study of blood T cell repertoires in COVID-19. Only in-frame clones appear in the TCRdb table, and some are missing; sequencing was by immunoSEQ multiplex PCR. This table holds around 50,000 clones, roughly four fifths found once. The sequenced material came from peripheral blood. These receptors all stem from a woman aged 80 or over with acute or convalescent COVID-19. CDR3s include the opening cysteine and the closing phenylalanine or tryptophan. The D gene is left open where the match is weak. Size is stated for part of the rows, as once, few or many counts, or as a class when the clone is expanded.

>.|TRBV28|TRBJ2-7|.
CATRFADSLYEQYF
TGTGCCACCAGATTCGCGGATAGCTTATACGAGCAGTACTTC
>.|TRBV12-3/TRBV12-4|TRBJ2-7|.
CASSLQGYEQYF
TGTGCCAGCAGTTTGCAGGGGTACGAGCAGTACTTC
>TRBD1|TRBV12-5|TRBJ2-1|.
CASGLPRQGYNEQFF
TGTGCTAGTGGTTTGCCCCGACAGGGGTACAATGAGCAGTTCTTC
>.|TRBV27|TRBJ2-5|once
CASSLGSMAGLQETQYF
TGTGCCAGCAGTTTGGGATCAATGGCGGGGTTACAAGAGACCCAGTACTTC
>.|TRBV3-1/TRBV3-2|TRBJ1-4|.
CASSQYATNEKLFF
TGTGCCAGCAGCCAATATGCAACTAATGAAAAACTGTTTTTT
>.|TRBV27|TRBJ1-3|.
CASSPDSSSGNTIYF
TGTGCCAGCAGCCCTGACAGTAGCTCTGGAAACACCATATATTTT
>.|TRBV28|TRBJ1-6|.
CASSLSTGYNSPLHF
TGTGCCAGCAGTCTGAGTACAGGCTATAATTCACCCCTCCACTTT
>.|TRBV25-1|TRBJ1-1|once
CASGSGGKGTEAFF
TGTGCCAGCGGGTCGGGAGGGAAGGGGACTGAAGCTTTCTTT
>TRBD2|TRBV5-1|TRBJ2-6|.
CASSGGTSGPPNVLTF
TGCGCCAGCAGCGGGGGGACTAGCGGTCCCCCCAACGTCCTGACTTTC
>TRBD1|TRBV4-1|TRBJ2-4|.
CASSPPTGLFNIQYF
TGCGCCAGCAGCCCCCCGACAGGGTTATTCAACATTCAGTACTTC
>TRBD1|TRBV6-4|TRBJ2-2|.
CASSESGGTGELFF
TGTGCCAGCAGTGAATCAGGGGGCACCGGGGAGCTGTTTTTT
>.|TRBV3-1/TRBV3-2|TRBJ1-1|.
CASSETGRAEAFF
TGTGCCAGCAGCGAAACAGGGAGGGCTGAAGCTTTCTTT
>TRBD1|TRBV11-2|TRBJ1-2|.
CASSPGQGNYGYTF
TGTGCCAGCAGCCCAGGACAGGGTAACTATGGCTACACCTTC
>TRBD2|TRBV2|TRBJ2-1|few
CASKYPGLAGGGPSYNEQFF
TGTGCCAGCAAATATCCGGGACTAGCGGGAGGGGGACCCTCCTACAATGAGCAGTTCTTC
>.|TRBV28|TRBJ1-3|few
CASTISGSSGNTIYF
TGTGCCAGCACTATATCGGGGAGCTCTGGAAACACCATATATTTT
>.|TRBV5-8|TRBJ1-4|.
CASSLGHSEKLFF
TGTGCCAGCAGCTTAGGACATAGCGAAAAACTGTTTTTT
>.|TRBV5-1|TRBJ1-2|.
CASSPGQGGYGYTF
TGCGCCAGCAGCCCTGGGCAGGGCGGCTATGGCTACACCTTC
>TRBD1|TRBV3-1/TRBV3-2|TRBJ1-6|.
CASSQFPGGPNSPLHF
TGTGCCAGCAGCCAATTCCCAGGGGGACCAAATTCACCCCTCCACTTT
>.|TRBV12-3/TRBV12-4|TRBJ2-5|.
CASSLTRTETQYF
TGTGCCAGCAGTTTGACTAGGACAGAGACCCAGTACTTC
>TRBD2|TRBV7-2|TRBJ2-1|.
CASSPPGGRAYEQFF
TGTGCCAGCAGCCCTCCCGGGGGGAGGGCCTATGAGCAGTTCTTC
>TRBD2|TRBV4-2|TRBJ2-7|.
CASMKAGEPGEQYF
TGTGCCAGCATGAAGGCGGGGGAGCCGGGAGAGCAGTACTTC
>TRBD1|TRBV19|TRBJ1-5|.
CASSTSYRGLRPQHF
TGTGCCAGTAGTACCTCGTACAGGGGGCTGCGGCCCCAGCATTTT
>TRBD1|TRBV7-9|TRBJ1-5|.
CASSLTGGNQPQHF
TGTGCCAGCAGCCTGACAGGGGGCAATCAGCCCCAGCATTTT
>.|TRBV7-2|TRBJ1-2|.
CASSPVVASYGYTF
TGTGCCAGCAGCCCAGTCGTGGCTAGCTATGGCTACACCTTC
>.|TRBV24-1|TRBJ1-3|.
CATSETGTGNTIYF
TGTGCCACCAGTGAGACAGGAACTGGAAACACCATATATTTT
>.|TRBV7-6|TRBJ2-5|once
CASSLSRGQETQYF
TGTGCCAGCAGCTTGTCCAGGGGCCAAGAGACCCAGTACTTC
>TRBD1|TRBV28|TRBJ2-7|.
CASSAGGKTYEQYF
TGTGCCAGCAGCGCAGGGGGCAAAACCTACGAGCAGTACTTC
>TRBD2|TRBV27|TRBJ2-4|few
CASSPTSGRQGNIQYF
TGTGCCAGCAGCCCCACTAGCGGCCGACAAGGGAACATTCAGTACTTC
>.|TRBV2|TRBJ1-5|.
CASSEDLLNNQPQHF
TGTGCCAGCAGCGAGGACTTACTTAACAATCAGCCCCAGCATTTT
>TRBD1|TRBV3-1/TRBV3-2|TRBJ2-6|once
CASSVGPGQTSSGANVLTF
TGTGCCAGCAGCGTTGGCCCGGGACAGACGAGCTCTGGGGCCAACGTCCTGACTTTC
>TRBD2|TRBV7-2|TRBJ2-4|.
CASSLVGSRGGDDIQYF
TGTGCCAGCAGCTTAGTGGGGTCCCGGGGGGGGGACGACATTCAGTACTTC
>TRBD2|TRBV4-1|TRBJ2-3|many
CASSQVAGLAGPDTQYF
TGCGCCAGCAGCCAAGTAGCGGGACTAGCGGGACCAGATACGCAGTATTTT
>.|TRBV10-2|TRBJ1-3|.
CASSAVASGNTIYF
TGCGCCAGCAGCGCAGTGGCCTCTGGAAACACCATATATTTT
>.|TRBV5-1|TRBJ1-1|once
CASSLVGGNTEAFF
TGCGCCAGCAGCTTGGTTGGCGGGAACACTGAAGCTTTCTTT
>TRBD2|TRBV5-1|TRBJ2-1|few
CASSSQGLAGVGDEQFF
TGCGCCAGCAGCTCCCAAGGACTAGCGGGAGTAGGAGATGAGCAGTTCTTC